The entry that follows covers one T cell receptor beta chain sequence. This specimen belongs to a study of blood T cell repertoires in COVID-19. On the study more broadly: Acute-phase and convalescent COVID-19 samples originated in the United States, Italy and Spain.

Here immunoSEQ multiplex PCR was the method, and the copy in TCRdb shows in-frame clones only, minus some. The sample yields 300,000 to 400,000 clones, approximately 86% seen once. There are 18 residues in the CDR3. V trimming: 0 bases; J trimming: 4 bases; junction bases outside the gene matches: 10. Per the germline V gene, CDR1 is SGHDN and CDR2 is FVKESK. The TCR was taken from a human donor in a cohort sampled during active COVID-19. The sequencing sample was made of peripheral blood. The J gene is TRBJ2-2, the V gene TRBV14; TRBD1 matches at 8 bases. CDR3 protein: CASSQDNPDRVTTGELFF. CDR3 nucleotides: TGTGCCAGCAGCCAAGATAACCCGGACAGGGTTACCACCGGGGAGCTGTTTTTT.